These 31 T cell receptor beta chains originate from one sample sequenced in a study of T cells after yellow fever vaccination. TCRdb processed the 5' RACE reads anew with MiXCR; each CDR3 protein has one entry. The sample contains some 390,000 distinct CDR3 sequences, around 20% of which appear only once. Material: PBMCs, obtained before the yellow fever booster vaccination. All receptors derive from a man aged 18-30 years who received the YFV17D yellow fever vaccine.

In its sample, this clonotype ranks as medium-sized. This chain connects TRBV7-2 to TRBJ2-2, with 7 bases lining up with TRBD1. CDR1 is SGHTA and CDR2 is FQGNSA in the germline V gene. This CDR3 has 16 amino acids. Trimming at V came to 1 base and at J to 0 bases, leaving 2 bases not matched to a gene. The CDR3 region has the DNA TGTGCCAGCAGCTTAGTAGGGGGCGCGAACACCGGGGAGCTGTTTTTT. This gives the protein CASSLVGGANTGELFF.

Only a few counts were recorded for this clonotype. The genes are TRBV11-2 and TRBJ1-1; D perhaps matches TRBD1 (5 bases). Germline-derived CDR1 and CDR2 are SGHAT and FQNNGV. V was pared by 6 bases and J by 4 bases, with 12 bases between. The CDR3 totals 13 residues. The CDR3 protein is CASRLLGGTEAFF. The CDR3 DNA reads TGTGCCAGCAGGCTCCTTGGGGGCACTGAAGCTTTCTTT.

This clonotype was counted a few times. The chain joins TRBV4-3 to TRBJ2-5; 10 bases are shared with TRBD1. Germline CDR1 and CDR2: LGHNA and YSLEER. This CDR3 is 15 amino acids long. Trimming took 3 bases from V and 2 from J; bases not matched to a gene: 3. As DNA, the CDR3 is TGCGCCAGCAGCCACAAGGGACAGGGGCAAGAGACCCAGTACTTC. This codes for CASSHKGQGQETQYF.

This clonotype was seen a handful of times. This chain uses TRBV18 with TRBJ2-1, with 8 bases aligning to TRBD1. The V gene's germline CDR1 is KGHSH and CDR2 LQKENI. The junction had 8 bases not matched to a gene; V was cut back by 4 bases and J by 0 bases. The CDR3 totals 17 residues. CDR3 loop: CASSLGQGTSSYNEQFF. The CDR3 nucleotides are TGTGCCAGCTCACTTGGACAGGGTACTAGCTCCTACAATGAGCAGTTCTTC.

This clonotype has more than one count but fewer than ten. This chain connects TRBV4-2 to TRBJ1-2; D ambiguous. Germline V gene lookup returns CDR1 LGHNA and CDR2 YNFKEQ. V was shortened by 1 base and J by 6 bases, with 18 bases between the two germline ends. The CDR3 runs to 16 residues. The CDR3 spells CASSQAPATPRDGYTF. DNA of the CDR3: TGTGCCAGCAGCCAAGCGCCCGCCACTCCCAGAGATGGCTACACCTTC.

This chain connects TRBV7-9 to TRBJ2-3, with D possibly being TRBD2 (6 bases). Trimming shortened V by 5 bases and J by 4 bases, and 13 bases separated the two germline ends. Germline V gene lookup returns CDR1 SEHNR and CDR2 FQNEAQ (reference sequence). The CDR3 consists of 14 residues. CDR3 nucleotide sequence: TGTGCCAGCAGCAACAGCGGGCTCGCAGATACGCAGTATTTT. It is translated as CASSNSGLADTQYF.

The rearrangement links TRBV13 to TRBJ2-2; D might be TRBD1 or TRBD2, each matching 5 bases. Trimming pared 4 bases from V and 4 bases from J, leaving 13 bases between. The germline V gene encodes CDR1 PRHDT and CDR2 FYEKMQ (reference sequence). This CDR3 has 15 amino acids. In DNA form, the CDR3 reads TGTGCCAGCAGCTGGCGAGGGGCGGGCACCGGGGAGCTGTTTTTT. Protein: CASSWRGAGTGELFF.

The chain uses TRBV7-9 and TRBJ2-5, with D possibly matching TRBD2 (6 bases). Deletions cut 5 bases from V and 1 base from J, with 11 bases between. Germline-derived CDR1 and CDR2 are SEHNR and FQNEAQ (reference sequence). This CDR3 spans 14 amino acids. Here the CDR3 reads CASSLRDFQETQYF. The CDR3 DNA reads TGTGCCAGCAGCCTCCGGGACTTCCAAGAGACCCAGTACTTC.

The table lists this clonotype with a few counts. CDR3 sequence reads: CASSPGPGQGYTF. DNA for the CDR3: TGTGCCAGCAGCCCAGGGCCCGGACAAGGCTACACCTTC. V usage is TRBV6-5 and J usage is TRBJ1-2; a possible D gene is TRBD1 (5 bases). V lost 6 bases, J lost 8 bases, and 16 bases lay in between. The CDR3 has 13 amino acids. CDR1 MNHEY and CDR2 SVGAGI come from the germline V gene.

This clonotype has just a few counts. The J gene is TRBJ1-1, the V gene TRBV12-3 or TRBV12-4; no firm D call. Deletions cut 6 bases from V and 3 bases from J, with 8 bases between. This CDR3 contains 12 residues. The CDR3 DNA reads as TGTGCCAGCAGAAGAGACTACACTGAAGCTTTCTTT. Amino acid sequence: CASRRDYTEAFF.

This clonotype was recorded at least ten times. The V call is TRBV10-3, the J call TRBJ2-2; 8 bases are shared with TRBD1. J was trimmed by 4 bases and V by 4 bases; bases with no gene match: 5. Germline CDR1 is ENHRY and CDR2 is SYGVKD. There are 15 residues in the CDR3. This CDR3 is CAISAGQGGTGELFF. DNA of the CDR3: TGTGCCATCAGTGCCGGACAGGGCGGCACCGGGGAGCTGTTTTTT.

This clonotype was counted between two and nine times. The V gene is TRBV5-5, the J gene TRBJ1-1; 7 bases are shared with TRBD1. With 6 bases clipped from V and 0 bases from J, the junction kept 8 bases outside the gene matches. Germline V gives CDR1 SGHKS, CDR2 YYEKEE (reference sequence). This CDR3 is built from 15 residues. DNA for the CDR3: TGTGCCAGCAACAGACAGGGAGTGGTGAACACTGAAGCTTTCTTT. Its translation is CASNRQGVVNTEAFF.

The table lists this clonotype with a few counts. V usage is TRBV7-9 and J usage is TRBJ1-1; the D is unclear. The CDR3 runs 15 residues. The germline V and J ends were trimmed by 0 bases and 1 base, with 9 bases remaining between them. Germline V gene sequence: CDR1 SEHNR, CDR2 FQNEAQ (reference sequence). For the CDR3, the DNA is TGTGCCAGCAGCTTAGCGGAGACACCGAACACTGAAGCTTTCTTT. Its protein is CASSLAETPNTEAFF.

The chain carries TRBV7-3 and TRBJ2-3; tentatively, D is TRBD2 (5 bases). CDR1 is SGHTA and CDR2 is FQGTGA in the germline V gene. This CDR3 is 14 amino acids long. The V end lost 2 bases, the J end lost 3 bases, and 9 bases lay between the germline ends. CDR3 coding DNA: TGTGCCAGCAGCTTATCGCTAGCTACAGATACGCAGTATTTT. This translates into CASSLSLATDTQYF.

The V and J genes are TRBV7-9 and TRBJ2-1; D is unclear. The germline V gene encodes CDR1 SEHNR and CDR2 FQNEAQ (reference sequence). This CDR3 has 14 residues. The V end was cut by 1 base, the J end by 3 bases, with 7 bases between. CDR3 sequence reads: CASSLDLIYNEQFF. The CDR3 nucleotides are TGTGCCAGCAGCTTAGATTTGATCTACAATGAGCAGTTCTTC.

The table lists this clonotype with a few counts. V and J are TRBV7-9 and TRBJ2-7; no clear D gene. This CDR3 has 13 residues. The V end lost 5 bases, the J end lost 6 bases, and 14 bases lay between the germline ends. Germline CDR1 reads SEHNR; CDR2 reads FQNEAQ (reference sequence). The CDR3 is CASSPSAAAEQYF. DNA for the CDR3: TGTGCCAGCAGCCCCTCCGCCGCCGCCGAGCAGTACTTC. The full variable domain, completed using reference TRBV7-9 and TRBJ2-7, is DTGVSQNPRHKITKRGQNVTFRCDPISEHNRLYWYRQTLGQGPEFLTYFQNEAQLEKSRLLSDRFSAERPKGSFSTLEIQRTEQGDSAMYLCASSPSAAAEQYFGPGTRLTVT.

This chain connects TRBV20-1 to TRBJ1-4; 10 bases are shared with TRBD1. CDR3 size: 15 residues. V was pared by 6 bases and J by 0 bases, with 4 bases of the junction left unmatched. Looked up from germline, CDR1 is DFQATT and CDR2 is SNEGSKA (reference sequence). CDR3 nucleotide sequence: TGCAGTGCCGGACAGGGGGTCGCAACTAATGAAAAACTGTTTTTT. This translates into CSAGQGVATNEKLFF.

This chain joins TRBV9 and TRBJ2-7; 8 nucleotides line up with TRBD2. V lost 0 bases to trimming and J lost 2 bases; unmatched junction nucleotides: 4. This CDR3 comprises 15 residues. CDR1 is SGDLS and CDR2 is YYNGEE in the germline V gene. This chain's CDR3 is CASSVGGSGTYEQYF. The CDR3 nucleotides are TGTGCCAGCAGCGTAGGAGGTAGCGGGACCTACGAGCAGTACTTC.

This clonotype was recorded a few times. The rearrangement joins TRBV4-3 to TRBJ1-4; D is ambiguous. The CDR3 runs 21 residues. Per the germline V gene, CDR1 is LGHNA and CDR2 is YSLEER. Trimming shortened V by 0 bases and J by 0 bases, and 23 bases separated the two germline ends. The CDR3 region is CASSQDWILRPITSTNEKLFF. Here the CDR3 DNA reads TGCGCCAGCAGCCAAGATTGGATCCTCAGGCCCATTACCTCAACTAATGAAAAACTGTTTTTT.

The chain joins TRBV4-1 to TRBJ2-2; 8 nucleotides align to TRBD1. From germline, CDR1 is MGHRA and CDR2 YSYEKL. The CDR3 has 14 amino acids. V gave up 7 bases and J gave up 6 bases; unmatched junction bases: 7. The CDR3 DNA reads TGCGCCAGCAAACAGACAGGGGTCGCCGGGGAGCTGTTTTTT. It specifies CASKQTGVAGELFF.

The table lists this clonotype with many counts. The chain links TRBV5-6 to TRBJ2-1, with D possibly called TRBD1 or TRBD2 (6 bases each). Germline CDR1 SGHDT, CDR2 YYEEEE. Trimming took off 5 bases at V and 0 bases at J, with 12 bases between the two ends. This CDR3 comprises 15 residues. CDR3 DNA sequence: TGTGCCAGCAGAGGGGGGCTGAGCTCCTACAATGAGCAGTTCTTC. Translation gives CASRGGLSSYNEQFF.

The chain has TRBV12-3 or TRBV12-4 and TRBJ2-4; 9 bases are a match to TRBD2. The V and J ends lost 9 bases and 7 bases, in that order; junction bases with no gene match: 7. This CDR3 is 13 amino acids long. The CDR3 DNA reads as TGTGCCAGTTGCGGGGGGGCCGGGAACATTCAGTACTTC. It codes for CASCGGAGNIQYF.

The V gene is TRBV18, the J gene TRBJ2-7; possible D gene TRBD1, 5 bases. The CDR3 length is 13 residues. CDR1 and CDR2 (germline): KGHSH, LQKENI. The V gene lost 5 bases and the J gene lost 3 bases, with 11 bases spanning the gap. CDR3 residues: CASSTGFGYEQYV. For the CDR3, the DNA is TGTGCCAGCTCAACAGGCTTTGGCTACGAGCAGTACGTC.

V gene TRBV19 combines with J gene TRBJ2-3, with D possibly being TRBD1 (5 bases). With 1 base removed from V and 3 bases from J, the gap between germline ends came to 11 bases. CDR1 is LNHDA, CDR2 SQIVND, per germline (reference sequence). The CDR3 consists of 15 residues. CDR3 coding DNA: TGTGCCAGTAGTATAGCTGGGGCCGGGACAGATACGCAGTATTTT. This codes for CASSIAGAGTDTQYF.

The V and J genes are TRBV27 and TRBJ2-1; 9 bases map to TRBD1. Trimming removed 5 bases from V and 6 bases from J; junction bases left unmatched: 5. Germline CDR1 is MNHEY and CDR2 is SMNVEV (reference sequence). CDR3 length equals 14 residues. CDR3 in DNA: TGTGCCAGCAGTGGGAGGACAGGGGCCAATGAGCAGTTCTTC. Translating gives CASSGRTGANEQFF.

CDR3 in amino acids: CASSYSGNEQFF. The CDR3 DNA follows: TGTGCCAGCAGTTACTCGGGGAATGAGCAGTTCTTC. The gene calls are TRBV6-6 and TRBJ2-1; D not certain. V lost 0 bases to trimming and J lost 7 bases, with 4 bases between them. The V gene's germline CDR1 is MNHNY and CDR2 SVGAGI (reference sequence). The length of the CDR3 is 12 residues.

This clonotype was counted a few times. V and J are TRBV7-9 and TRBJ1-1; no definite D call. V dropped 5 bases and J dropped 8 bases, with 12 bases sitting between them. This CDR3 contains 12 residues. CDR1 SEHNR and CDR2 FQNEAQ come from the germline V gene (reference sequence). The CDR3 protein is CASSRNFHEAFF. In DNA, the CDR3 is TGTGCCAGCAGCCGGAATTTTCACGAAGCTTTCTTT. Looking up the rest from reference TRBV7-9 and TRBJ1-1 gives the full variable domain: DTGVSQNPRHKITKRGQNVTFRCDPISEHNRLYWYRQTLGQGPEFLTYFQNEAQLEKSRLLSDRFSAERPKGSFSTLEIQRTEQGDSAMYLCASSRNFHEAFFGQGTRLTVV.

This rearrangement joins TRBV15 to TRBJ1-2; 8 nucleotides align to TRBD1. This CDR3 has 17 residues. J was trimmed by 2 bases and V by 5 bases; bases with no gene match: 13. The germline V gene has CDR1 LNHNV and CDR2 YYDKDF (reference sequence). The CDR3 sequence is CATSPRPRTGTNYGYTF. DNA for the CDR3: TGTGCCACCAGCCCCCGGCCCCGGACAGGGACGAACTATGGCTACACCTTC.

This clonotype showed up just a few times. Here the CDR3 reads CASSLGRGIDEQYF. DNA of the CDR3: TGTGCCAGCAGCCTTGGGAGGGGCATCGACGAGCAGTACTTC. The gene calls are TRBV7-9 and TRBJ2-7; TRBD2 aligns across 7 bases. This CDR3 is 14 amino acids long. Germline V gives CDR1 SEHNR, CDR2 FQNEAQ (reference sequence). Trimming at V came to 5 bases and at J to 5 bases, leaving 9 bases not matched to a gene.

This clonotype was seen more than once but under ten times. The J gene is TRBJ2-1, the V gene TRBV24-1, with TRBD1 matching 10 bases. With 3 bases clipped from V and 8 bases from J, the junction kept 9 bases outside the gene matches. The CDR3 extends over 16 amino acids. The germline gives CDR1 KGHDR, CDR2 SFDVKD. CDR3 sequence reads: CATSDQRVTGGYEQFF. The CDR3 coding sequence is TGTGCCACCAGTGATCAACGAGTGACAGGGGGCTATGAGCAGTTCTTC.

The chain combines TRBV7-8 with TRBJ2-3, with no clear D. Germline V gene sequence: CDR1 SGHVS, CDR2 FQNEAQ. The CDR3 runs to 16 residues. Trimming left V 0 bases short and J 4 bases short, with 14 bases between. Here the CDR3 reads CASSLAALSLSDTQYF. CDR3 in DNA: TGTGCCAGCAGCTTAGCGGCGTTGTCCCTTTCAGATACGCAGTATTTT.